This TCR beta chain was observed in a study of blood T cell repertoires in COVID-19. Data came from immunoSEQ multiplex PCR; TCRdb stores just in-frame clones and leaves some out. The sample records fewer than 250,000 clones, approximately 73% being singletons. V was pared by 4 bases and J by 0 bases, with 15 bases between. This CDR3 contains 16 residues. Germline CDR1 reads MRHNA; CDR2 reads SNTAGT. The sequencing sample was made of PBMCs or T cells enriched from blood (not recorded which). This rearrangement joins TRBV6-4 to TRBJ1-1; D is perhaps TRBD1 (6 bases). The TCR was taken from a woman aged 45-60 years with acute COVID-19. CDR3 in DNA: TGTGCCAGCAGTGGCCCAGGGGCCCCCATGAACACTGAAGCTTTCTTT. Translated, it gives CASSGPGAPMNTEAFF.